The following is a T cell receptor (beta chain) sequence with its context. The sample comes from a study of immune evolution from preneoplasia to lung adenocarcinoma. Sequencing was performed with immunoSEQ multiplex PCR; in TCRdb, only in-frame clones are kept and a portion is missing. Of 5,000 or so clones listed, around three quarters are singletons. Trimming left V 0 bases short and J 3 bases short, with 12 bases between. This CDR3 spans 15 amino acids. Germline CDR1 is SGDLS and CDR2 is YYNGEE. Material for sequencing was FFPE lung adenocarcinoma in situ tissue. The sequence came from a person aged 55-85 years with lung adenocarcinoma. The chain has TRBV9 and TRBJ1-2, with a weak D call TRBD1 (5 bases). The CDR3 DNA follows: TGTGCCAGCAGCGTAGTTATAGGGACGGACTATGGCTACACCTTC. Translation: CASSVVIGTDYGYTF.